The 14 T cell receptor beta chains reported below all come from one sample, sequenced in a study of T cell repertoires in cytomegalovirus infection. TCRdb reanalysed the reads using MiXCR and keeps one entry per CDR3 protein. In the table there are about 770,000 distinct CDR3 sequences, around 29% of which are singletons. These receptors' targets are unknown. The sequencing used cultured CD8+ T cells from PBMCs, collected from culture after CMV antigen stimulation. Source of these receptors: a human donor in good health (CMV status not recorded). Some clones in this sample may be carry-over from other donors' samples.

The gene calls are TRBV19 and TRBJ2-7; 10 bases are a match to TRBD1. V was clipped by 6 bases and J by 3 bases; unmatched bases: 5. CDR3 length: 14 residues. Germline CDR1 and CDR2: LNHDA and SQIVND (reference sequence). CDR3 bases: TGTGCCAGTAGAGACGGGACAGGGGTCTACGAGCAGTACTTC. It encodes CASRDGTGVYEQYF.

There are a few counts of this clonotype. The V call is TRBV5-4, the J call TRBJ1-6, with TRBD1 matching 7 bases. The CDR3 extends over 19 amino acids. The ends lost 0 bases at V and 3 bases at J; junction bases unmatched: 12. Germline V gene data show CDR1 as SGHNT and CDR2 as YYREEE (reference sequence). The CDR3 is CASSLGLDQGVFYNSPLHF. The DNA for the CDR3 is TGTGCCAGCAGCTTGGGCCTCGACCAGGGGGTGTTCTATAATTCACCCCTCCACTTT.

This clonotype was detected only a few times. This chain uses TRBV3-1 with TRBJ1-2; unclear D gene. V was cut by 6 bases and J by 7 bases, with 15 bases left in between. Germline lookup yields CDR1 LGHDT and CDR2 YNNKEL (reference sequence). CDR3 size: 13 residues. The DNA of the CDR3 is TGTGCCAGCAGTCCCGACTGGACCGGTGGCTACACCTTC. This translates into CASSPDWTGGYTF.

The V call is TRBV7-6, the J call TRBJ1-1, with unresolved D. Germline lookup yields CDR1 SGHVS and CDR2 FNYEAQ. The length of the CDR3 is 13 residues. V was cut by 4 bases and J by 3 bases, with 9 bases left in between. The CDR3 region is CASSSPRYTEAFF. The CDR3, as DNA: TGTGCCAGCAGCTCCCCGAGGTACACTGAAGCTTTCTTT. The full variable domain, completed using reference TRBV7-6 and TRBJ1-1, is GAGVSQSPRYKVTKRGQDVALRCDPISGHVSLYWYRQALGQGPEFLTYFNYEAQQDKSGLPNDRFSAERPEGSISTLTIQRTEQRDSAMYRCASSSPRYTEAFFGQGTRLTVV.

In regard to this clonotype: Relative to the germline gene, one junction end is altered; a read error may explain this. The J gene is TRBJ2-1, the V gene TRBV4-1; D is uncertain. Germline V gene data show CDR1 as MGHRA and CDR2 as YSYEKL. There are 11 residues in the CDR3. CDR3 amino acids: CVSSQSLEQFF. Here the CDR3 DNA reads TGCGTCAGCAGCCAATCCCTTGAGCAGTTCTTC.

In its sample, this clonotype was seen a few times. The rearrangement links TRBV12-3 or TRBV12-4 to TRBJ2-2; tentative D call: TRBD2 (5 bases). V was cut by 2 bases and J by 10 bases, with 14 bases left in between. The CDR3 is 14 residues long. The CDR3 DNA reads as TGTGCCAGCAGTTTAAGGCTAGCTGGGGAGGAGCTGTTTTTT. It is translated as CASSLRLAGEELFF.

This clonotype was detected many times. V usage is TRBV7-2 and J usage is TRBJ1-1, with D hard to call. Germline CDR1 is SGHTA and CDR2 is FQGNSA. V was pared by 1 base and J by 2 bases, with 5 bases between. The length of the CDR3 is 13 residues. The CDR3: CASSLVFNTEAFF. For the CDR3, the DNA is TGTGCCAGCAGCTTAGTATTCAACACTGAAGCTTTCTTT.

The chain recombines TRBV27 with TRBJ2-2; a weak D match, TRBD1 (5 bases). The V and J ends lost 3 bases and 3 bases respectively, with 14 bases between them. Per germline, CDR1 MNHEY and CDR2 SMNVEV (reference sequence). The CDR3 runs 16 residues. CDR3 protein: CASSFIGVTDTGELFF. The CDR3 DNA sequence: TGTGCCAGCAGTTTCATAGGGGTGACGGACACCGGGGAGCTGTTTTTT.

The chain has TRBV6-2 or TRBV6-3 and TRBJ2-7, with D unclear. There are 14 residues in the CDR3. Germline CDR1 MNHEY, CDR2 SVGEGT. The CDR3 spells CASSYSGFYVEQYV. The CDR3 DNA reads as TGTGCCAGTAGTTACTCTGGCTTCTACGTCGAGCAGTACGTC.

The chain carries TRBV7-4 and TRBJ2-7, with unresolved D. The V end lost 5 bases, the J end lost 3 bases, and 8 bases lay between the germline ends. From germline, CDR1 is SGHVT and CDR2 SQSDAQ. CDR3 length equals 12 residues. Here the CDR3 DNA reads TGTGCCAGCAGCAAAGCCAGCTACGAGCAGTACGTC. Its protein is CASSKASYEQYV.

The V and J genes are TRBV27 and TRBJ2-7; perhaps D is TRBD1 or TRBD2 (5 bases each). CDR1 is MNHEY, CDR2 SMNVEV, per germline (reference sequence). This CDR3 region has 12 residues. V lost 7 bases, J lost 4 bases, and 11 bases lay in between. The CDR3 spells CASTGTNYEQYF. CDR3 coding DNA: TGTGCCAGCACTGGGACGAATTACGAGCAGTACTTC.

The chain links TRBV7-9 to TRBJ1-4; TRBD1 agrees at 8 bases. CDR3 size: 14 residues. CDR1 and CDR2 (germline): SEHNR, FQNEAQ (reference sequence). The ends lost 5 bases at V and 8 bases at J; junction bases unmatched: 7. Here the CDR3 reads CASSDPTGAEKLFF. The CDR3 DNA is TGTGCCAGCAGCGACCCGACAGGGGCGGAAAAACTGTTTTTT.

The rearrangement joins TRBV10-3 to TRBJ2-3; no reliable D call. The V gene's germline CDR1 is ENHRY and CDR2 SYGVKD. This CDR3 has 14 amino acids. Trimming shortened V by 5 bases and J by 1 base, and 10 bases separated the two germline ends. CDR3 nucleotide sequence: TGTGCCATCAGTCCTAAGGATGGCACAGATACGCAGTATTTT. Translated: CAISPKDGTDTQYF.

The chain is built from TRBV2 and TRBJ2-1; 9 positions agree with TRBD1. J was trimmed by 4 bases and V by 7 bases; bases with no gene match: 17. This CDR3 has 18 amino acids. Germline V lookup: CDR1 SNHLY, CDR2 FYNNEI. CDR3 nucleotides: TGTGCCAGCATTGATGGGGGCGAAACAGGGGGCCGGTACAATGAGCAGTTCTTC. Its protein product is CASIDGGETGGRYNEQFF.